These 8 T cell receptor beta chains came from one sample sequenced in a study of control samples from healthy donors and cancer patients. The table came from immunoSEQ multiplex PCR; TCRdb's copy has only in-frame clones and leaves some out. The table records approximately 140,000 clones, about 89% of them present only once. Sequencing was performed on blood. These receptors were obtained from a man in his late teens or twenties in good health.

The CDR3 protein is CASSLGDLSSYEQYF. CDR3 in DNA: TGCGCCAGCAGCTTGGGAGACTTGAGCTCCTACGAGCAGTACTTC. The chain has TRBV5-1 and TRBJ2-7; D remains unclear. CDR1 and CDR2 (germline): SGHRS, YFSETQ. This CDR3 region has 15 residues. The germline V and J ends were trimmed by 0 bases and 0 bases, with 10 bases remaining between them.

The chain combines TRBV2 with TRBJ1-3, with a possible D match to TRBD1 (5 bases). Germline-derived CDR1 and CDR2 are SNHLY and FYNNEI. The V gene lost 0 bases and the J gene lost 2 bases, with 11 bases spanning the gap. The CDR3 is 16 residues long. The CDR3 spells CASSEARQPAGNTIYF. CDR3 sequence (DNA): TGTGCCAGCAGTGAAGCGAGACAGCCGGCTGGAAACACCATATATTTT.

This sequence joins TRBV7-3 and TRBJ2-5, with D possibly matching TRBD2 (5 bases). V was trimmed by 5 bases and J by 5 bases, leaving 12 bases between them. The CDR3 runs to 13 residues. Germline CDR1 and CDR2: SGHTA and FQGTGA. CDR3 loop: CASSREGWETQYF. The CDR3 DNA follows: TGTGCCAGCAGCCGAGAGGGTTGGGAGACCCAGTACTTC. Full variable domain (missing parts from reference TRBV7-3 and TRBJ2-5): GAGVSQTPSNKVTEKGKYVELRCDPISGHTALYWYRQSLGQGPEFLIYFQGTGAADDSGLPNDRFFAVRPEGSVSTLKIQRTERGDSAVYLCASSREGWETQYFGPGTRLLVL.

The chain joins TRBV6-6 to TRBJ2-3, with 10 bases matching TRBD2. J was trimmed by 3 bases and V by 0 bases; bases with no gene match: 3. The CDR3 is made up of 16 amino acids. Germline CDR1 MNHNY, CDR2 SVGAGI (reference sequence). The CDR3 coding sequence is TGTGCCAGCAGTTACTCGATAGCGGGGGGAACAGATACGCAGTATTTT. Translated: CASSYSIAGGTDTQYF.

The CDR3 spells CASSHFSYGYTF. CDR3 DNA: TGTGCCAGCAGCCACTTTTCCTATGGCTACACCTTC. J is TRBJ1-2 and V is TRBV12-3 or TRBV12-4, with no clear D. Between the trimmed V and J ends, which lost 6 bases and 4 bases, there was a span of 9 bases. There are 12 residues in the CDR3.

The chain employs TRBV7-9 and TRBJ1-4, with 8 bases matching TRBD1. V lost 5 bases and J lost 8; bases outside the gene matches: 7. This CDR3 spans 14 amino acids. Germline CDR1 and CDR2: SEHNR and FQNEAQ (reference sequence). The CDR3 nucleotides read TGTGCCAGCAGCCAAGGACAGGGTAGGGAAAAACTGTTTTTT. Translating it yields CASSQGQGREKLFF.

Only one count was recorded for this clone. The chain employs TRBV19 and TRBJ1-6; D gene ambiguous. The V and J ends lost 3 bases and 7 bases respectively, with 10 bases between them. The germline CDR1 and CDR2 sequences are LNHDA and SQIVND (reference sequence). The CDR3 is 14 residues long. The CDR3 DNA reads TGTGCCAGTAGTATTAGGTCTGCAAATTCACCCCTCCACTTT. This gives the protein CASSIRSANSPLHF.

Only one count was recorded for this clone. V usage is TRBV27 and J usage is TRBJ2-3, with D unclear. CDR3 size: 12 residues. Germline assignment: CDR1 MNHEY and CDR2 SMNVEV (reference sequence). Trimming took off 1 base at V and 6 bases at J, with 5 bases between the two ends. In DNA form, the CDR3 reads TGTGCCAGCAGTTTATTTGGTGATACGCAGTATTTT. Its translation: CASSLFGDTQYF.